The 23 T cell receptor beta chains in this list originate from one sample, sequenced in a study of shared clonotypes between healthy human individuals (dated by TCRdb to the early 2020s). Library preparation employed the immunoSEQ multiplex PCR assay. TCRdb carries this immuneACCESS record with in-frame sequences only. Its versions omit some clonotypes, under half of them owing to an unresolved V gene in the studies checked, with the rest unexplained. Present in this sample are roughly 2.5 million clones, around nine tenths of which were seen just once. Clones ranked in the top ten supply around 0.15% of the sample. The sequenced material came from naive CD4+ T cells sorted from blood. The sample's cell subset or site label, in plain terms: CD45RA+ positively selected. The receptors come from a man younger than 30 in good health.

The V call is TRBV30, the J call TRBJ2-5, with D perhaps TRBD2 (6 bases). The CDR3 has 14 amino acids. V lost 4 bases to trimming and J lost 3 bases, with 15 bases between them. Germline values: CDR1 GTSNPN, CDR2 SVGIG (reference sequence). CDR3: CAWTGGVTKETQYF. The CDR3, as DNA: TGTGCCTGGACGGGCGGGGTGACGAAAGAGACCCAGTACTTC.

This rearrangement joins TRBV4-1 to TRBJ2-7, with 10 bases aligning to TRBD2. This CDR3 spans 15 amino acids. The J segment lost 2 bases and the V segment lost 5 bases, leaving 6 bases of the junction unmatched. The germline V gene encodes CDR1 MGHRA and CDR2 YSYEKL. The chain's CDR3 is CASSSTSGQPYEQYF. The CDR3 nucleotides are TGCGCCAGCAGCTCGACTAGCGGGCAACCCTACGAGCAGTACTTC.

The chain recombines TRBV7-9 with TRBJ2-7; no clear D gene. The V and J ends lost 4 bases and 6 bases respectively, with 13 bases between them. Germline values: CDR1 SEHNR, CDR2 FQNEAQ (reference sequence). The CDR3 is 13 amino acids. CDR3 residues: CASSSALGPEQYF. The CDR3 coding sequence is TGTGCCAGCAGCTCAGCCCTCGGTCCCGAGCAGTACTTC. Full variable domain (outside the CDR3, taken from reference TRBV7-9 and TRBJ2-7): DTGVSQNPRHKITKRGQNVTFRCDPISEHNRLYWYRQTLGQGPEFLTYFQNEAQLEKSRLLSDRFSAERPKGSFSTLEIQRTEQGDSAMYLCASSSALGPEQYFGPGTRLTVT.

V usage is TRBV23-1 and J usage is TRBJ2-1; TRBD2 might be the D (6 bases). TRBV23-1 is reported as an ORF; its role is uncertain. V shed 0 bases and J shed 6 bases, with 27 bases lying between them. The CDR3 spans 20 residues. The CDR3 sequence is CASSQSIERPGVIWGNEQFF. The CDR3 coding sequence is TGCGCCAGCAGTCAATCGATTGAACGGCCGGGAGTAATCTGGGGCAATGAGCAGTTCTTC.

The V gene is TRBV4-1, the J gene TRBJ2-7; 7 bases agree with TRBD2. This CDR3 is built from 15 residues. Germline assignment: CDR1 MGHRA and CDR2 YSYEKL. Unmatched junction bases numbered 3, after V lost 0 bases and J lost 1 base. DNA of the CDR3: TGCGCCAGCAGCCAAGAGCGACTAGCATCCTACGAGCAGTACTTC. Translated: CASSQERLASYEQYF.

This chain links TRBV10-3 with TRBJ2-2, with D possibly being TRBD1 (5 bases). CDR1 is ENHRY and CDR2 is SYGVKD in the germline V gene. The CDR3 is made up of 15 amino acids. Trimming stripped 3 bases from V and 5 bases from J, with 13 bases between. CDR3 coding DNA: TGTGCCATCAGTGAAGGGCAGGGCACTACCGGGGAGCTGTTTTTT. The encoded protein is CAISEGQGTTGELFF.

This chain connects TRBV5-5 to TRBJ1-2, with a tentative D call TRBD1 (6 bases). CDR3 length equals 15 residues. Germline V gene data show CDR1 as SGHKS and CDR2 as YYEKEE (reference sequence). Trimming stripped 0 bases from V and 4 bases from J, with 13 bases between. Here the CDR3 DNA reads TGTGCCAGCAGCTTGGAGCAGGGGCGTTTCTATGGCTACACCTTC. Its protein product is CASSLEQGRFYGYTF.

The CDR3 is CASNPTGITDSPLHF. DNA for the CDR3: TGTGCCAGTAACCCGACAGGGATTACCGATTCACCCCTCCACTTT. V usage is TRBV19 and J usage is TRBJ1-6; 7 positions agree with TRBD1. V lost 7 bases, J lost 8 bases, and 11 bases stayed unmatched. Germline V gene lookup returns CDR1 LNHDA and CDR2 SQIVND (reference sequence). The CDR3 is 15 residues long.

The chain carries TRBV18 and TRBJ1-4; 12 bases are a match to TRBD1. CDR1 KGHSH and CDR2 LQKENI come from the germline V gene. The CDR3 has 15 residues. The V gene end was trimmed by 1 base and the J gene end by 8 bases; junction bases not matched to a gene: 2. CDR3 coding DNA: TGTGCCAGCTCACCACGGGGACAGGGGGCGGAAAAACTGTTTTTT. Its protein product is CASSPRGQGAEKLFF.

This clone appeared a single time. This rearrangement joins TRBV2 to TRBJ1-4; 10 nucleotides line up with TRBD1. The CDR3 extends over 14 amino acids. The germline V gene has CDR1 SNHLY and CDR2 FYNNEI. The J segment lost 7 bases and the V segment lost 6 bases, leaving 5 bases of the junction unmatched. CDR3 sequence: CASSDRGLIEKLFF. The CDR3 DNA is TGTGCCAGCAGCGACAGGGGGCTCATTGAAAAACTGTTTTTT.

The sample holds one count of this clone. The CDR3 region is CASSEGAGRNTIYF. The DNA of the CDR3 is TGTGCCAGCAGTGAAGGGGCCGGCAGAAACACCATATATTTT. The chain recombines TRBV6-1 with TRBJ1-3; D call uncertain. The CDR3 sequence is 14 residues long. The germline V gene encodes CDR1 MNHNS and CDR2 SASEGT. V dropped 1 base and J dropped 5 bases, with 9 bases sitting between them.

For this clone: A much larger clone is a single base away; this may be a read error. The sample contains more than one DNA sequence encoding this CDR3. The chain is built from TRBV7-9 and TRBJ2-5; D gene unclear. The CDR3 runs 11 residues. Trimming pared 4 bases from V and 2 bases from J, leaving 2 bases between. The germline V gene has CDR1 SEHNR and CDR2 FQNEAQ (reference sequence). For the CDR3, the DNA is TGTGCCAGCAGCTCACAAGAGACCCAGTACTTC. Its protein is CASSSQETQYF.

The chain couples TRBV5-6 to TRBJ2-7, with a tentative D call TRBD2 (7 bases). CDR1 is SGHDT and CDR2 is YYEEEE in the germline V gene. The CDR3 covers 18 residues. V was clipped by 3 bases and J by 5 bases, with 27 bases between them. CDR3: CASSSKGTGGLLIHEQYF. For the CDR3, the DNA is TGTGCCAGCAGCTCTAAAGGTACCGGGGGGCTGCTAATCCACGAGCAGTACTTC.

V and J are TRBV7-5 and TRBJ1-2. TRBV7-5 is a pseudogene segment. The CDR3 has 13 residues. This CDR3 is CARSLAWRERYTF. CDR3 bases: TGTGCCAGAAGCTTAGCGTGGAGGGAGAGATACACCTTC.

The rearrangement joins TRBV28 to TRBJ1-4, with no clear D. Trimming removed 4 bases at V and 5 bases at J, with 11 bases between. This CDR3 spans 14 amino acids. CDR1 is MDHEN and CDR2 is SYDVKM in the germline V gene. In nucleotides, the CDR3 is TGTGCCAGCAGTTCCCCGGGCAGAAATGAAAAACTGTTTTTT. Its translation is CASSSPGRNEKLFF.

The chain employs TRBV19 and TRBJ2-2; TRBD1 might be the D (6 bases). Germline V gene lookup returns CDR1 LNHDA and CDR2 SQIVND (reference sequence). Trimming took off 3 bases at V and 6 bases at J, with 11 bases between the two ends. This CDR3 spans 14 amino acids. The CDR3 nucleotides are TGTGCCAGTAGTATCCGACAGGAGGCCGGGGAGCTGTTTTTT. Its protein is CASSIRQEAGELFF.

Only one count was recorded for this clone. The chain links TRBV2 to TRBJ2-1; TRBD1 matches at 8 bases. This CDR3 spans 15 amino acids. V shed 7 bases, J shed 4 bases, and the junction held 9 bases outside the gene matches. The germline gives CDR1 SNHLY, CDR2 FYNNEI. CDR3 nucleotides: TGTGCCAGCATGAAAGATACAGGGGGGTACAATGAGCAGTTCTTC. It encodes CASMKDTGGYNEQFF.

Turning to this clone: Other nucleotide sequences in the sample specify the same CDR3. The chain recombines TRBV6-5 with TRBJ2-2; possibly TRBD2 for D (6 bases). The V gene's germline CDR1 is MNHEY and CDR2 SVGAGI. The V end lost 6 bases, the J end lost 8 bases, and 7 bases lay between the germline ends. The CDR3 runs to 11 residues. CDR3 residues: CASSRGGELFF. The CDR3 DNA is TGTGCCAGCAGCCGGGGGGGGGAGCTGTTTTTT.

This clone was seen once. The chain uses TRBV6-5 and TRBJ2-5, with unresolved D. V gave up 5 bases and J gave up 5 bases, with 9 bases separating them. The CDR3 has 12 residues. Germline V gene sequence: CDR1 MNHEY, CDR2 SVGAGI. The CDR3 DNA follows: TGTGCCAGCAGTCTCCCTGGGGAGACCCAGTACTTC. Its translation: CASSLPGETQYF.

This chain uses TRBV30 with TRBJ1-4, with a possible D match to TRBD1 (6 bases). Germline V gene data show CDR1 as GTSNPN and CDR2 as SVGIG (reference sequence). Deletions cut 8 bases from V and 3 bases from J, with 13 bases between. The CDR3 extends over 13 amino acids. Written as DNA, the CDR3 is TGTGCCCGAGCCACAGGGTCTAATGAAAAACTGTTTTTT. Translating gives CARATGSNEKLFF.

The rearrangement joins TRBV19 to TRBJ2-5; TRBD1 is a possible D gene (6 bases). The CDR3 is 13 residues long. The V end lost 5 bases, the J end lost 5 bases, and 12 bases lay between the germline ends. Germline-derived CDR1 and CDR2 are LNHDA and SQIVND (reference sequence). CDR3 in DNA: TGTGCCAGTAGTGGCACAGGGTACGAGACCCAGTACTTC. Translated: CASSGTGYETQYF.

V usage is TRBV2 and J usage is TRBJ2-5; 11 bases match TRBD1. From germline, CDR1 is SNHLY and CDR2 FYNNEI. With 8 bases clipped from V and 5 bases from J, the junction kept 7 bases outside the gene matches. The CDR3 is 14 residues long. CDR3 DNA: TGTGCCAGCTCAGGGACAGGGGGGACGGAGACCCAGTACTTC. Protein product: CASSGTGGTETQYF.

The chain employs TRBV4-3 and TRBJ2-5; TRBD2 agrees at 7 bases. The CDR3 has 13 residues. Unmatched junction bases numbered 3, after V lost 4 bases and J lost 4 bases. Germline values: CDR1 LGHNA, CDR2 YSLEER. The CDR3 sequence: CASSPGLSETQYF. In DNA form, the CDR3 reads TGCGCCAGCAGCCCGGGACTATCAGAGACCCAGTACTTC.